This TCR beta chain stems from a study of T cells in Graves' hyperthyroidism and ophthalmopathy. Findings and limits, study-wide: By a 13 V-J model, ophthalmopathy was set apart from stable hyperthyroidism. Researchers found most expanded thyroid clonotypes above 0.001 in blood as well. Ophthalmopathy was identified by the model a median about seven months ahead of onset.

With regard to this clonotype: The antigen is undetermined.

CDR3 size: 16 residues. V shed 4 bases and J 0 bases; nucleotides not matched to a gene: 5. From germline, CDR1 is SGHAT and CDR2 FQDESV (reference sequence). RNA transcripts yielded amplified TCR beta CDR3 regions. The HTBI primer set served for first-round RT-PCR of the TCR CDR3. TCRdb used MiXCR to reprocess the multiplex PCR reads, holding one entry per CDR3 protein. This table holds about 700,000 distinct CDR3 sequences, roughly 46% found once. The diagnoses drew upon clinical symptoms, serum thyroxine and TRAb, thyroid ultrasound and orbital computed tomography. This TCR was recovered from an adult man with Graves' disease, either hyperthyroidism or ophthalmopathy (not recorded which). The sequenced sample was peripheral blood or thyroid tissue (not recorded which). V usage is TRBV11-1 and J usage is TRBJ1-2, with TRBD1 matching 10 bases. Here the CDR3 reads CASSSPGQGANYGYTF. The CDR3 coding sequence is TGTGCCAGCAGCTCACCCGGACAGGGGGCTAACTATGGCTACACCTTC.